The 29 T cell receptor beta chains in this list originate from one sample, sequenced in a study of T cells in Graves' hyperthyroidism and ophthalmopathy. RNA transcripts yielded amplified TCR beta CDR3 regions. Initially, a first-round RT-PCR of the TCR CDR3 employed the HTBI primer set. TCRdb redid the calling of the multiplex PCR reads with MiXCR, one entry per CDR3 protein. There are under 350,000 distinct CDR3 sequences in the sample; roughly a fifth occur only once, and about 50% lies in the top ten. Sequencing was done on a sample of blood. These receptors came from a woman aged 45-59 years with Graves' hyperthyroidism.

CDR3 bases: TGTGCCAGCAGCTTGGTGAGCGATGGAGATACGCAGTATTTT. As protein: CASSLVSDGDTQYF. The chain recombines TRBV5-6 with TRBJ2-3; D not certain. V dropped 0 bases and J dropped 5 bases, with 10 bases sitting between them. Germline CDR1 reads SGHDT; CDR2 reads YYEEEE. CDR3 length: 14 amino acids.

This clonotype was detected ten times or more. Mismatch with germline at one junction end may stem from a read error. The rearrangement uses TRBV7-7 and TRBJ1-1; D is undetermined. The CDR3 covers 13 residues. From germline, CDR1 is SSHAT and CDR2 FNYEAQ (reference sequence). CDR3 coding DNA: TGTGCTAGCAGCCCGATGCTAGACACTGAAGCTTTCTTT. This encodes CASSPMLDTEAFF.

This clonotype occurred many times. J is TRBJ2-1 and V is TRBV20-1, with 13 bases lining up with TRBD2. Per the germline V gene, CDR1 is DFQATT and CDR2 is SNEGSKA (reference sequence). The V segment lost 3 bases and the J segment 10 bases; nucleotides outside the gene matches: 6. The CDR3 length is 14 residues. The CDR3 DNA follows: TGCAGTGCTAGTCAAGGACTAGCGGGAGTCGAGCAGTTCTTC. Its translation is CSASQGLAGVEQFF.

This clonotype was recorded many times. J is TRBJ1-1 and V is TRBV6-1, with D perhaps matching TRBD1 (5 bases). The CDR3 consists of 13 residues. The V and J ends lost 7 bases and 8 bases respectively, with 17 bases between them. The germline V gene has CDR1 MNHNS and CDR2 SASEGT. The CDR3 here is CASTPLGEFEAFF. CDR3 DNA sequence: TGTGCCAGCACCCCTTTGGGGGAATTCGAAGCTTTCTTT.

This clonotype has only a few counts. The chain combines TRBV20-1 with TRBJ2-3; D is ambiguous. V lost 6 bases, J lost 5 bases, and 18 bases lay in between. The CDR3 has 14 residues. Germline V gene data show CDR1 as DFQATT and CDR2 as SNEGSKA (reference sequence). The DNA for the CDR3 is TGCAGTGCCCCCCCCCCACGGGTTGGAGATACGCAGTATTTT. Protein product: CSAPPPRVGDTQYF.

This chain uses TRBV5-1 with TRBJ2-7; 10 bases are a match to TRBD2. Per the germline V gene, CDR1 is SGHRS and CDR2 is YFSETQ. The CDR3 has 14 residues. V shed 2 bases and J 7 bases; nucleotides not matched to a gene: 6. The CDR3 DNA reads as TGCGCCAGCAGCTTAACTAGCGGGGAGTCGGAGCAGTACTTC. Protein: CASSLTSGESEQYF.

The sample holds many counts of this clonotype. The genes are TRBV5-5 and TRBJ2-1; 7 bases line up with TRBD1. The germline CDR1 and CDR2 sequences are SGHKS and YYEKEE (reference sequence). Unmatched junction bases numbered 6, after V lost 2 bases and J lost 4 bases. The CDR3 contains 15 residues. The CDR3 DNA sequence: TGTGCCAGCAGCTTCGGAACAGGGGCGTACAATGAGCAGTTCTTC. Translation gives CASSFGTGAYNEQFF.

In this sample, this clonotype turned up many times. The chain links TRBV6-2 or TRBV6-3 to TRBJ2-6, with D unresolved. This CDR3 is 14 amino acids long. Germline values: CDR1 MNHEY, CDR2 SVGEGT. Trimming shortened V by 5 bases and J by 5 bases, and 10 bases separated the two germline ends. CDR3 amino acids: CASSATARANVLTF. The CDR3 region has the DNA TGTGCCAGCAGTGCAACGGCGAGGGCCAACGTCCTGACTTTC.

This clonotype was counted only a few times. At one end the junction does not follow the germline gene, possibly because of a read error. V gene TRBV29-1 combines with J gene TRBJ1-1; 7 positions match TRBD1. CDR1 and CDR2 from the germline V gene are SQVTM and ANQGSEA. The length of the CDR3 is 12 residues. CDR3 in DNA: TGCAGCGTTGGAGACAGGGACACTAAAGCTTTCTTT. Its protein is CSVGDRDTKAFF.

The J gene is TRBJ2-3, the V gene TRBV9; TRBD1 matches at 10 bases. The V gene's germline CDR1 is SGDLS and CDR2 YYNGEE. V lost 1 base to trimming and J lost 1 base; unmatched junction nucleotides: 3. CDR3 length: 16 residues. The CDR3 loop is CASSVQGTGGTDTQYF. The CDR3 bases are TGTGCCAGCAGCGTACAAGGGACAGGGGGCACAGATACGCAGTATTTT.

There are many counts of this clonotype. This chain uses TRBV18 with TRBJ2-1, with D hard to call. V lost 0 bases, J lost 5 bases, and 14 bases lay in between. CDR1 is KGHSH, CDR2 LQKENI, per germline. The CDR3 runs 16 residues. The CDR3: CASSPPTGRTNNEQFF. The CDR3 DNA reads TGTGCCAGCTCACCACCGACCGGACGTACGAACAATGAGCAGTTCTTC.

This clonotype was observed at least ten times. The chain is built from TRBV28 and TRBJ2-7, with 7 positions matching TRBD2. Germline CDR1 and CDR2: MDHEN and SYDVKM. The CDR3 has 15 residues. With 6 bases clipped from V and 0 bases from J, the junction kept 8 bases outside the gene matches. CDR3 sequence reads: CASRRKWEGSYEQYF. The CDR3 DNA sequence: TGTGCCAGCAGACGGAAGTGGGAGGGCTCCTACGAGCAGTACTTC.

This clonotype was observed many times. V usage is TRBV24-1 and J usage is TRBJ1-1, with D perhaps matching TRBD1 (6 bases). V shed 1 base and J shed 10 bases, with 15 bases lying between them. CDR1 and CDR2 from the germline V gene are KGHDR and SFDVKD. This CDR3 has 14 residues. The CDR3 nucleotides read TGTGCCACCAGTGATTTCGGAGGGGGTGTTGGAGCTTTCTTT. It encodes CATSDFGGGVGAFF.

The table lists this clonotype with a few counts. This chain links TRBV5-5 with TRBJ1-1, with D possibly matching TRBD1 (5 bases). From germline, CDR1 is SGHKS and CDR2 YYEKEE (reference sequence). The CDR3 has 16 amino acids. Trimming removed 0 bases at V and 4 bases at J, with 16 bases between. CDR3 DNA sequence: TGTGCCAGCAGCTTGGCTATATCCCAGGGTCTCACTGAAGCTTTCTTT. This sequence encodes CASSLAISQGLTEAFF.

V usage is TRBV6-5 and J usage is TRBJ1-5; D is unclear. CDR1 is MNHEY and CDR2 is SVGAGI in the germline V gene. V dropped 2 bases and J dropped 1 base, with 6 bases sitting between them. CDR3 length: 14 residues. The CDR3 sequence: CASSYPISNQPQHF. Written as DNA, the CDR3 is TGTGCCAGCAGTTACCCAATAAGCAATCAGCCCCAGCATTTT.

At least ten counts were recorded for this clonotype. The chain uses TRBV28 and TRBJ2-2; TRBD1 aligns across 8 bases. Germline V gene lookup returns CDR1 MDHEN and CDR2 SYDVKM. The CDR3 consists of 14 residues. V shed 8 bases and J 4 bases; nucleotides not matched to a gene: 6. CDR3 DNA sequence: TGTGCCAGCTATCTGACAGGGGCCACCGGGGAGCTGTTTTTT. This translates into CASYLTGATGELFF.

The CDR3 loop reads CASSFDRATDTQYF. The DNA for the CDR3 is TGTGCCAGCAGCTTTGACAGGGCGACAGATACGCAGTATTTT. The chain employs TRBV11-2 and TRBJ2-3; TRBD1 aligns across 7 bases. The germline V gene has CDR1 SGHAT and CDR2 FQNNGV. Losses at the gene ends were 3 bases for V and 3 bases for J; bases not matched to a gene: 3. The CDR3 has 14 residues.

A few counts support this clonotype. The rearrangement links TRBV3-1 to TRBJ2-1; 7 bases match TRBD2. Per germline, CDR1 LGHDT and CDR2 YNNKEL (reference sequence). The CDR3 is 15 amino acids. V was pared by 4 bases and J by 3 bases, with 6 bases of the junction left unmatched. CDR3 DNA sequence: TGTGCCAGCAGCCTCCAGAGGACTAGCTACAATGAGCAGTTCTTC. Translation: CASSLQRTSYNEQFF.

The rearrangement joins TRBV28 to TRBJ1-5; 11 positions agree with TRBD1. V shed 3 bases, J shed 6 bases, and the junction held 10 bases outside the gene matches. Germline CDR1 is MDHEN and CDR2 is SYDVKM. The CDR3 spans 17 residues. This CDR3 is CASSLSRTGGGGQPQHF. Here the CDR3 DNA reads TGTGCCAGCAGTTTGTCCCGGACAGGGGGCGGCGGTCAGCCCCAGCATTTT. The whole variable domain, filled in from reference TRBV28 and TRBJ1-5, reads DVKVTQSSRYLVKRTGEKVFLECVQDMDHENMFWYRQDPGLGLRLIYFSYDVKMKEKGDIPEGYSVSREKKERFSLILESASTNQTSMYLCASSLSRTGGGGQPQHFGDGTRLSIL.

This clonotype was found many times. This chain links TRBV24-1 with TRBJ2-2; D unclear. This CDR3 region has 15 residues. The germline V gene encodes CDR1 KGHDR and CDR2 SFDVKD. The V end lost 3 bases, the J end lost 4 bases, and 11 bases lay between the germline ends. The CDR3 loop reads CATSDTSPGTGELFF. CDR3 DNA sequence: TGTGCCACCAGTGATACGTCCCCGGGCACCGGGGAGCTGTTTTTT.

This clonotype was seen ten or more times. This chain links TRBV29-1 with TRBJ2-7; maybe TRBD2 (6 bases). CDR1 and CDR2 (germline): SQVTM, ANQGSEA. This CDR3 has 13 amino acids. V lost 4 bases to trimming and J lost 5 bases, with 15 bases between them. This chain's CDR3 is CSVVVASADEQYF. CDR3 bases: TGCAGCGTTGTGGTAGCTAGCGCCGACGAGCAGTACTTC.

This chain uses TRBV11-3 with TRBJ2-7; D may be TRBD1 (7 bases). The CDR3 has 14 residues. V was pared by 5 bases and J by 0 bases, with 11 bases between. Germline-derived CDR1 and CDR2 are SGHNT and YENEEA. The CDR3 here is CASSRRGDSYEQYF. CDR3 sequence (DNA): TGTGCCAGCAGCCGCAGGGGGGACTCCTACGAGCAGTACTTC.

Written as DNA, the CDR3 is TGCAGCGTTGAATTTGGTGGGGGCGGCTACACCTTC. It specifies CSVEFGGGGYTF. The chain has TRBV29-1 and TRBJ1-2; perhaps TRBD1 as D (6 bases). The germline V and J ends were trimmed by 2 bases and 8 bases, with 12 bases remaining between them. The CDR3 sequence is 12 residues long. The V gene's germline CDR1 is SQVTM and CDR2 ANQGSEA.

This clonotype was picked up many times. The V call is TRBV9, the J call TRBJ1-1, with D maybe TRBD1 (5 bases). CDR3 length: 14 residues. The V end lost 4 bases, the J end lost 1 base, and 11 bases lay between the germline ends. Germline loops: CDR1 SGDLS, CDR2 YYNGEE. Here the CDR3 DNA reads TGTGCCAGCAGCCCCGTGAGGGGGAACACTGAAGCTTTCTTT. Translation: CASSPVRGNTEAFF. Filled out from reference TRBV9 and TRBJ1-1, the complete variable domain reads DSGVTQTPKHLITATGQRVTLRCSPRSGDLSVYWYQQSLDQGLQFLIQYYNGEERAKGNILERFSAQQFPDLHSELNLSSLELGDSALYFCASSPVRGNTEAFFGQGTRLTVV.

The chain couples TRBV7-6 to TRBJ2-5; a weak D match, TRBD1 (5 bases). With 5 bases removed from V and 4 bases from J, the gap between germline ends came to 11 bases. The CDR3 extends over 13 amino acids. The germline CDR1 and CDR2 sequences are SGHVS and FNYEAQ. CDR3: CASSPRELETQYF. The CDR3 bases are TGTGCCAGCAGCCCCAGGGAATTAGAGACCCAGTACTTC.

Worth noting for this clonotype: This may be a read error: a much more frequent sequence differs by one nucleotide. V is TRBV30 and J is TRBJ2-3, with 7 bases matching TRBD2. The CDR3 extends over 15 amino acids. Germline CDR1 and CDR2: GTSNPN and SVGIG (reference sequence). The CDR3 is CAWRPYRTREDTQCF. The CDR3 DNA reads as TGTGCCTGGAGACCCTACCGGACTAGGGAAGATACGCAGTGTTTT.

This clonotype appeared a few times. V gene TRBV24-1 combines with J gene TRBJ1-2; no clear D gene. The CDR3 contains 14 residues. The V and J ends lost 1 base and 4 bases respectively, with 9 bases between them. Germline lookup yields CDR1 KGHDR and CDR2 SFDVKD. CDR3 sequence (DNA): TGTGCCACCAGTGATTTTAAGAACAGCTATGGCTACACCTTC. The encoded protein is CATSDFKNSYGYTF.

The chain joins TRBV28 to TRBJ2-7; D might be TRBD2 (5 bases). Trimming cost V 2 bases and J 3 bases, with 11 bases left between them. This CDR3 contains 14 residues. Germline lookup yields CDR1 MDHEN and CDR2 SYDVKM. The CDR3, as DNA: TGTGCCAGCAGTTTAAGGCAGGACTTCTACGAGCAGTACTTC. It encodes CASSLRQDFYEQYF.

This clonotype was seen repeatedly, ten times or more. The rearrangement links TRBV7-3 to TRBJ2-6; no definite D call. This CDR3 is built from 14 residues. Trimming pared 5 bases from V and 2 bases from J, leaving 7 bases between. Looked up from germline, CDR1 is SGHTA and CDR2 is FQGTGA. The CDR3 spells CASSAYPGANVLTF. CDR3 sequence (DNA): TGTGCCAGCAGCGCGTATCCTGGGGCCAACGTCCTGACTTTC.